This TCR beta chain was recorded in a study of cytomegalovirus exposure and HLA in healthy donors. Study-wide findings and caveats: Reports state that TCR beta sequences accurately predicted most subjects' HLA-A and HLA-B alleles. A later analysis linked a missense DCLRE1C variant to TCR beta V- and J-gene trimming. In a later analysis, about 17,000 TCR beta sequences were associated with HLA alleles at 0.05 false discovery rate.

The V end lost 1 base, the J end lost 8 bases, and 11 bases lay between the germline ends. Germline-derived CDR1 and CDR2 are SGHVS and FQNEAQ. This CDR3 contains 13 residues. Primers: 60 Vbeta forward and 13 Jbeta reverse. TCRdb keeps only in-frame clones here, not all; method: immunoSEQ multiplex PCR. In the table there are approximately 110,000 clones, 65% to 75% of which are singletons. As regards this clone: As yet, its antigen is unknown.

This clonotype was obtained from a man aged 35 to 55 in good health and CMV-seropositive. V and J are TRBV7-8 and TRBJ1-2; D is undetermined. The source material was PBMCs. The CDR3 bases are TGTGCCAGCAGCTTAGGAGGGTCTGGCGGCTACACCTTC. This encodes CASSLGGSGGYTF.